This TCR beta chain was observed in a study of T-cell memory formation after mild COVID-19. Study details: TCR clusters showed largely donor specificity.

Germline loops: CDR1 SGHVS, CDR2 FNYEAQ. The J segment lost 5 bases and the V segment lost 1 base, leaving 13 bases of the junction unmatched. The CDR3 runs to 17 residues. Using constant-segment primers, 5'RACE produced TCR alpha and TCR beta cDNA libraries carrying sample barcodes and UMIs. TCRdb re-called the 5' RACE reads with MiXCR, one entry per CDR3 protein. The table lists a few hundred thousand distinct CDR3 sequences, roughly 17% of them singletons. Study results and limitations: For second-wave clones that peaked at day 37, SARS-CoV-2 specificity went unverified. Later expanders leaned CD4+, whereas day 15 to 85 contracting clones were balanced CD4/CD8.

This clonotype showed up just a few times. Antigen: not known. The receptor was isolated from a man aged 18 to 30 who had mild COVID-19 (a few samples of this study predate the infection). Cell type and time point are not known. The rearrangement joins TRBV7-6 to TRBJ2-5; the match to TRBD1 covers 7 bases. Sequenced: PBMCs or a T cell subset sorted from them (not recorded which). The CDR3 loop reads CASSLGFGDREWETQYF. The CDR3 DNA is TGTGCCAGCAGCTTAGGCTTCGGCGACAGGGAGTGGGAGACCCAGTACTTC. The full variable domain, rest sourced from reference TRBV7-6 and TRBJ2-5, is GAGVSQSPRYKVTKRGQDVALRCDPISGHVSLYWYRQALGQGPEFLTYFNYEAQQDKSGLPNDRFSAERPEGSISTLTIQRTEQRDSAMYRCASSLGFGDREWETQYFGPGTRLLVL.